These T cell receptor beta chains were read from a single sample in a study of shared clonotypes between healthy human individuals. Using immunoSEQ multiplex PCR, the repertoire was profiled, and TCRdb retains in-frame clones only, with some absent. Counted here are about 710,000 clones, approximately 77% occurring once; the ten biggest clones make up about 1.8%. Source material: memory CD4+ T cells sorted from blood. These receptors came from a woman younger than 45 in good health. CDR3s include the opening cysteine and the closing phenylalanine or tryptophan. D genes are given only for firm matches. Clone size is shown for a subset of rows, as once, few, many or a class of expanded clone.

CASSPTGGPNYGYTF,TGTGCCAGCAGCCCAACGGGGGGGCCTAACTATGGCTACACCTTC,TRBJ1-2,once,TRBV6-1,NA
CAISTGEAFF,TGTGCCATCAGCACAGGTGAAGCTTTCTTT,TRBJ1-1,NA,TRBV2,NA
CASSVGGTPSYGYTF,TGTGCCAGCAGCGTAGGGGGGACACCTTCGTATGGCTACACCTTC,TRBJ1-2,NA,TRBV9,NA
CASSSIGTAGDGYTF,TGCGCCAGCAGCTCGATTGGGACTGCGGGCGACGGCTACACCTTC,TRBJ1-2,NA,TRBV5-1,NA
CASSERGDETQYF,TGTGCCAGCAGCGAGCGGGGGGACGAGACCCAGTACTTC,TRBJ2-5,once,TRBV9,TRBD2
CASSVDRGMVDTEAFF,TGTGCCAGCAGCGTGGACAGGGGAATGGTGGACACTGAAGCTTTCTTT,TRBJ1-1,NA,TRBV9,TRBD1
CAWGREAGRYEQYF,TGTGCCTGGGGGAGGGAGGCAGGGCGGTACGAGCAGTACTTC,TRBJ2-7,NA,TRBV30,TRBD2
CASSIPGADYGYTF,TGTGCCAGTAGTATTCCGGGGGCGGACTATGGCTACACCTTC,TRBJ1-2,NA,TRBV19,NA
CASSQRTSSSYNEQFF,TGCGCCAGCAGCCAACGGACTAGCTCCTCCTACAATGAGCAGTTCTTC,TRBJ2-1,NA,TRBV4-1,TRBD2
CASSTVNSGETQYF,TGTGCCAGTAGTACAGTAAATTCCGGAGAGACCCAGTACTTC,TRBJ2-5,once,TRBV19,NA
CASSGPSGDVVGTGELFF,TGTGCCAGCAGCGGTCCATCAGGGGACGTCGTAGGGACCGGGGAGCTGTTTTTT,TRBJ2-2,few,TRBV28,NA
CASRSPARGDYGYTF,TGTGCCAGCAGGTCCCCGGCCCGGGGGGACTATGGCTACACCTTC,TRBJ1-2,NA,TRBV27,NA
CATSSSAAQPQHF,TGTGCCACCAGTTCGTCGGCAGCTCAGCCCCAGCATTTT,TRBJ1-5,NA,TRBV28,NA
CASSLVGRGPSFLYGYTF,TGCGCCAGCAGCTTGGTAGGCAGGGGCCCTTCGTTCCTTTATGGCTACACCTTC,TRBJ1-2,NA,TRBV5-1,NA
CASSLGSVYNEQFF,TGTGCCAGCAGCTTAGGATCAGTATACAATGAGCAGTTCTTC,TRBJ2-1,NA,TRBV7-3,NA
CASSPAGRQPQHF,TGTGCCAGCTCACCGGCGGGACGTCAGCCCCAGCATTTT,TRBJ1-5,NA,TRBV18,NA
CASSREGAGREQYF,TGTGCCAGCAGCCGCGAGGGGGCCGGGAGGGAGCAGTACTTC,TRBJ2-7,few,TRBV7-9,NA
CASSIAGTGGNEQYF,TGTGCCAGTAGTATAGCCGGGACAGGGGGCAACGAGCAGTACTTC,TRBJ2-7,NA,TRBV19,TRBD1
CASSQLRGLERETQYF,TGCGCCAGCAGCCAACTACGGGGGCTGGAACGAGAGACCCAGTACTTC,TRBJ2-5,NA,TRBV4-1,NA
CASSYVTGSGTETQYF,TGTGCCAGCAGCTACGTGACGGGCAGCGGGACAGAGACCCAGTACTTC,TRBJ2-5,NA,TRBV11-2,TRBD2
CASSLGPPPQETQYF,TGTGCCAGCAGCTTGGGTCCTCCCCCCCAAGAGACCCAGTACTTC,TRBJ2-5,NA,TRBV7-2,NA
CASSNRGLGTQYF,TGTGCCAGCAGCAACAGGGGGCTTGGGACCCAGTACTTC,TRBJ2-5,NA,TRBV14,TRBD1
CASSRGYEQYF,TGTGCCAGCTCACGAGGTTACGAGCAGTACTTC,TRBJ2-7,NA,TRBV18,NA
CASSLSSGDTDTQYF,TGTGCCAGCAGCCTTTCTAGCGGGGACACAGATACGCAGTATTTT,TRBJ2-3,NA,TRBV11-2,TRBD2
CASTRSRGGWETQYF,TGTGCCAGCACGCGAAGTCGGGGAGGTTGGGAGACCCAGTACTTC,TRBJ2-5,once,TRBV7-3,NA
CASSLARWKDTQYF,TGTGCCAGCAGTCTAGCGAGATGGAAAGATACGCAGTATTTT,TRBJ2-3,NA,TRBV6-1,NA
CASSMGRTSYEQYF,TGTGCCAGTAGTATGGGCAGAACCTCCTACGAGCAGTACTTC,TRBJ2-7,NA,TRBV19,NA
CASTPPSWTDNTDTQYF,TGTGCCAGCACCCCACCTTCCTGGACAGACAACACAGATACGCAGTATTTT,TRBJ2-3,NA,TRBV5-6,NA
CASSFVIGGNTIYF,TGTGCCAGCAGCTTTGTGATCGGTGGAAACACCATATATTTT,TRBJ1-3,NA,TRBV7-9,NA
CASSLGGGEMADTQYF,TGTGCCAGCAGCTTGGGTGGGGGGGAGATGGCAGATACGCAGTATTTT,TRBJ2-3,NA,TRBV7-9,TRBD2
CASSYSAQPDEKLFF,TGTGCCAGCAGTTACTCGGCGCAGCCTGATGAAAAACTGTTTTTT,TRBJ1-4,NA,TRBV6-6,NA
CASGTLLTGELFF,TGTGCCAGCGGGACACTCTTGACCGGGGAGCTGTTTTTT,TRBJ2-2,NA,TRBV27,NA
CAWSGTGGFYEQYF,TGTGCCTGGAGTGGGACAGGGGGGTTTTACGAGCAGTACTTC,TRBJ2-7,NA,TRBV30,TRBD1
CAYRGYYEQYF,TGTGCCTACCGAGGGTACTACGAGCAGTACTTC,TRBJ2-7,NA,TRBV30,NA
CASSLRVSDEQFF,TGTGCCAGCAGCCTAAGGGTGAGCGATGAGCAGTTCTTC,TRBJ2-1,NA,TRBV28,NA
CASRKFPGRADGYTF,TGCGCCAGCAGGAAGTTTCCCGGGAGAGCGGATGGCTACACCTTC,TRBJ1-2,NA,TRBV4-1,NA
CASSPRSYEQYF,TGTGCCAGCAGCCCCCGTTCCTACGAGCAGTACTTC,TRBJ2-7,NA,TRBV7-2,NA
CASSGGARGTEAFF,TGCGCCAGCTCTGGGGGGGCGCGGGGCACTGAAGCTTTCTTT,TRBJ1-1,NA,TRBV5-1,NA
CASSWARGYEQYF,TGTGCCAGTAGCTGGGCTCGGGGGTACGAGCAGTACTTC,TRBJ2-7,NA,TRBV19,NA
CASSPRDETYGYTF,TGTGCCAGCTCACCCCGGGACGAAACCTATGGCTACACCTTC,TRBJ1-2,few,TRBV18,NA
CASSLVSGHQPQHF,TGTGCCAGCAGCTTAGTCTCTGGACATCAGCCCCAGCATTTT,TRBJ1-5,many,TRBV7-8,NA
CASSPGAVANYGYTF,TGTGCCAGCAGCCCTGGGGCGGTAGCTAACTATGGCTACACCTTC,TRBJ1-2,NA,TRBV5-1,NA
CASEGQGDTIYF,TGTGCCAGCGAAGGACAGGGGGACACCATATATTTT,TRBJ1-3,once,TRBV18,TRBD1
CAISRDRGSGQYF,TGTGCCATCAGTCGGGACAGGGGTTCAGGGCAGTACTTC,TRBJ2-7,NA,TRBV10-3,TRBD1
CASTGNLGEPQHF,TGTGCCAGTACAGGGAATCTGGGGGAGCCCCAGCATTTT,TRBJ1-5,many,TRBV19,NA
CASSSSRLNNEQFF,TGTGCCAGCAGCTCCAGCCGACTCAACAATGAGCAGTTCTTC,TRBJ2-1,NA,TRBV11-3,NA
CASSYDPGVINEQFF,TGTGCCAGCAGTTATGATCCAGGGGTAATCAATGAGCAGTTCTTC,TRBJ2-1,NA,TRBV6-6,NA
CASRGQNDEQYF,TGCGCCAGCAGAGGACAGAACGACGAGCAGTACTTC,TRBJ2-7,NA,TRBV10-2,NA
CASSTGQGISGELFF,TGTGCCAGTAGTACCGGACAGGGAATCTCCGGGGAGCTGTTTTTT,TRBJ2-2,NA,TRBV19,TRBD1
CASSLFSSFGYTF,TGTGCCAGCAGCTTGTTCTCGAGTTTTGGCTACACCTTC,TRBJ1-2,NA,TRBV5-4,NA
CAWNSALGNIQYF,TGTGCCTGGAACAGCGCCCTCGGAAACATTCAGTACTTC,TRBJ2-4,few,TRBV30,NA
CASGGSGTGVDTQYF,TGTGCCAGTGGAGGATCCGGGACAGGGGTAGATACGCAGTATTTT,TRBJ2-3,once,TRBV19,TRBD1
CASSQGVRGLGQRTTEAFF,TGTGCCAGCAGCCAAGGGGTGCGGGGCCTTGGACAACGAACCACTGAAGCTTTCTTT,TRBJ1-1,NA,TRBV14,NA
CASSFQAGRGETQYF,TGCGCCAGCAGCTTTCAGGCGGGAAGGGGAGAGACCCAGTACTTC,TRBJ2-5,few,TRBV5-1,NA
CASSLGQGTYEQYF,TGTGCCAGCAGTTTAGGACAGGGTACCTACGAGCAGTACTTC,TRBJ2-7,NA,TRBV27,TRBD1
CASSLDSRAPANYGYTF,TGCGCCAGCAGCTTGGACTCGCGGGCCCCAGCTAACTATGGCTACACCTTC,TRBJ1-2,NA,TRBV5-1,NA
CASSDGQAAGANVLTF,TGTGCCAGCAGTGACGGACAGGCTGCCGGGGCCAACGTCCTGACTTTC,TRBJ2-6,many,TRBV6-4,TRBD1
CASSPGQGYGYTF,TGTGCCAGCTCACCAGGACAGGGCTATGGCTACACCTTC,TRBJ1-2,once,TRBV18,TRBD1
CASLGQGAYEQYF,TGTGCCAGCTTGGGACAGGGGGCCTACGAGCAGTACTTC,TRBJ2-7,NA,TRBV28,TRBD1